This T cell receptor beta chain originates from a study of shared clonotypes between healthy human individuals. Germline V lookup: CDR1 SEHNR, CDR2 FQNEAQ (reference sequence). The trim removed 5 bases at V and 3 bases at J, leaving 9 bases unmatched. The CDR3 runs to 16 residues. At the deep level, the assay was run. Authors' methods: In the immunoSEQ data, sequences were junction-only and lacked quality scores, so filtering differed. TCRdb's table, derived via immunoSEQ multiplex PCR, lists solely in-frame clones and lacks some. Clone size and the V and J calls come from that table; the DNA yielded D and trimming. Of some 2.1 million clones in the sample, roughly 95% are singletons; the top ten hold 0.1% to 0.15%.

The clonotype originates from a man between 18 and 35 years old in good health. This rearrangement joins TRBV7-9 to TRBJ2-7; 11 bases agree with TRBD2. Sequenced sample: naive CD4+ T cells sorted from blood. Specified subset: CD45RA+ positively selected. CDR3 in DNA: TGTGCCAGCAGCGCCGCCGGACTAGCGGGCGTCTACGAGCAGTACTTC. It specifies CASSAAGLAGVYEQYF.